This T cell receptor (beta chain) was sequenced in a study of blood T cell repertoires in COVID-19. The V gene end was trimmed by 8 bases and the J gene end by 7 bases; junction bases not matched to a gene: 10. Germline-derived CDR1 and CDR2 are MNHEY and SMNVEV (reference sequence). The CDR3 is 14 amino acids. Methods used by the authors: Amplified reference gene primers provided the basis for estimating nucleated cell counts. The repertoire was sequenced with immunoSEQ multiplex PCR; TCRdb's copy has only in-frame clones and lacks some. V, J and clone size are those of that table, while D and trimming were read from the DNA. The sample lists some 100,000 clones, 80% to 90% seen once, with about a fifth in the top ten.

The TCR was taken from a human donor with acute or convalescent COVID-19. The donor label of this sample is uncertain. The source material was peripheral blood. The chain links TRBV27 to TRBJ2-5, with TRBD1 matching over 10 bases. As DNA, the CDR3 is TGTGCCAGCGGGACAGGGGACTTCTACGGGACCCAGTACTTC. As protein: CASGTGDFYGTQYF.